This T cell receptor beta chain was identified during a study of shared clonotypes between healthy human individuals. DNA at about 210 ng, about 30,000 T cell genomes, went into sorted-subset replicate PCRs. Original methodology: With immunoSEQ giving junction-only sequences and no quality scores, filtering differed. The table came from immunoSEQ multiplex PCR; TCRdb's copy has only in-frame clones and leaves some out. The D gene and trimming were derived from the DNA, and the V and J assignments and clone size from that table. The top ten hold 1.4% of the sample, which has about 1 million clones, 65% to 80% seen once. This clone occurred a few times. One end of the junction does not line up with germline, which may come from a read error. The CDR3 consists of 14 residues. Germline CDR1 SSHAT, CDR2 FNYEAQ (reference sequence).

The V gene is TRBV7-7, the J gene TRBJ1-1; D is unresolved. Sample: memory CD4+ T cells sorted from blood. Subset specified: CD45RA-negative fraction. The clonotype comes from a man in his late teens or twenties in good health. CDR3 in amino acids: CASSWEILNTEAFF. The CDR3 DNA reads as TGTGCTAGCAGCTGGGAGATTCTGAACACTGAAGCTTTCTTT.